The rows below give T cell receptor beta chains drawn from one sample of a study of cytomegalovirus exposure and HLA in healthy donors. The data were produced by immunoSEQ multiplex PCR, yet TCRdb's version contains in-frame clones alone and is incomplete. Among 200,000 or so clones listed, approximately 81% were seen once. The sequencing input was PBMCs. Every receptor here comes from a boy aged 5-17 years in good health and CMV-seronegative. Each CDR3 is given without its conserved first and last residue. A D gene is named only where the DNA matches it firmly.

>TRBJ1-3|TRBV5-6|.
ASGYSSGNTIY
>TRBJ2-7|TRBV30|TRBD1
ASNRGRSYEQY
>TRBJ1-2|TRBV5-1|TRBD1
ASSLEGAGSYGYT
>TRBJ1-2|TRBV7-2|.
ASSPNPGEYT
>TRBJ2-2|TRBV9|TRBD1
ASSFRGSGELF
>TRBJ2-7|TRBV7-8|TRBD2
ASSLRTSEGEQY
>TRBJ2-3|TRBV5-1|.
ASSLGDRGTDTQY
>TRBJ2-7|TRBV7-3|TRBD1
ASSAWGTGATLSYEQY
>TRBJ2-5|TRBV6-5|TRBD2
ASRIAGAVETQY
>TRBJ2-7|TRBV2|.
ASSGTGYYEQY
>TRBJ1-1|TRBV7-9|.
ASSLVQANTEAF
>TRBJ1-5|TRBV15|TRBD1
ATSRDPDRGFNQPQH
>TRBJ1-2|TRBV11-2|.
ASSLDGRGIYGYT
>TRBJ1-2|TRBV27|TRBD1
ASSVTGTGHGYT
>TRBJ2-1|TRBV5-1|.
ASSFYGGAGPPNEQF
>TRBJ1-2|TRBV19|TRBD1
ASSHRGGGYT
>TRBJ1-5|TRBV5-5|TRBD1
ASSLWTGSDQPQH
>TRBJ2-1|TRBV5-1|TRBD1
ASSLMGQGASYNEQF
>TRBJ2-3|TRBV7-2|TRBD2
ASSPLAGFTDTQY
>TRBJ2-7|TRBV9|.
ASSVEAASYEQY
>TRBJ2-7|TRBV7-3|TRBD2
ASSSGLAGVYEQY
>TRBJ2-2|TRBV6-6|.
ASNLQGPGELF
>TRBJ1-1|TRBV25-1|TRBD1
ASSPHTGDSTEAF
>TRBJ1-1|TRBV27|TRBD1
ASSLQGAEAF
>TRBJ1-5|TRBV4-3|.
ASSLKGGRGGAGQPQH
>TRBJ2-2|TRBV5-1|.
ASSLAGTLNTGELF
>TRBJ2-7|TRBV10-3|TRBD1
AIRAPGQGYEQY
>TRBJ2-1|TRBV30|.
AWSWGAYNEQF
>TRBJ2-1|TRBV4-3|TRBD2
ASSLKVSAGGASSYNEQF
>TRBJ1-1|TRBV2|TRBD1
ASINRGRLNTEAF
>TRBJ2-2|TRBV19|.
ASSSLGLGTGELF
>TRBJ2-1|TRBV15|.
ATSGEAHNEQF
>TRBJ1-4|TRBV11-1|.
ASSTRVDGEKLF
>TRBJ1-1|TRBV6-1|TRBD1
ASQGVTEAF
>TRBJ2-3|TRBV5-1|TRBD2
ASSLSASGVTDTQY
>TRBJ2-2|TRBV5-6|.
ASSLFSRGTGELF
>TRBJ2-3|TRBV7-9|.
ASSLGTPADTQY
>TRBJ1-1|TRBV5-1|.
ASSLGGNTEAF
>.|TRBV29-1|.
SVEGGVPHEQY
>TRBJ1-5|TRBV10-2|.
ASSRVNSNQPQH
>TRBJ1-5|TRBV18|.
ASSPDRSHQPQH
>TRBJ1-1|TRBV5-6|.
ASTSNTEAF
>TRBJ2-6|TRBV2|TRBD1
ASTRDRGRAGANVLT
>TRBJ1-2|TRBV30|.
AWVTDSYGYT
>TRBJ2-3|TRBV6-1|TRBD2
AGSSGGLTDTQY
>TRBJ2-7|TRBV5-4|TRBD1
ASSAPGQGAGEQY
>TRBJ1-5|TRBV7-9|TRBD1
ASSSTGGYQPQH
>TRBJ2-7|TRBV11-2|.
ASSPGQHLFYEQY
>TRBJ1-1|TRBV5-1|.
ASSLEAGNTEAF
>TRBJ1-5|TRBV2|.
ASSPGALINQPQH
>TRBJ2-1|TRBV5-1|.
ASSSTGPHYNEQF
>TRBJ2-1|TRBV5-1|TRBD2
ASSWGLAGGNEQF
>TRBJ1-4|TRBV6-5|.
ASSYDIGATNEKLF
>TRBJ2-2|TRBV11-3|.
ASRGTNSGELF
>TRBJ1-1|TRBV7-2|.
ASSLVVGFLEGTEAF